This TCR beta chain was observed in a study of OX40 agonist ivuxolimab in advanced cancers. Regarding the research as a whole: Ivuxolimab was an agonistic, fully human IgG2 monoclonal antibody directed against OX40 (CD134), a costimulatory receptor. Partial responses occurred in three dose-escalation patients: two with cutaneous melanoma and one with hepatocellular carcinoma. Patients were allowed to have had prior anti-PD-1, anti-PD-L1 or anti-CTLA-4 therapy, and approximately 41% of the dose-escalation patients had previously received checkpoint inhibitors. Intravenous ivuxolimab was administered to patients every 2 weeks at six dose levels: 0.01, 0.1, 0.3, 1.5, 3 and 10 mg/kg. In the dose-escalation cohort, 65% to 90% of patients were male, and the mean age was around 60 years, with a range of roughly 23 to 85. The paper covers the monotherapy dose-escalation part of the phase I ivuxolimab trial, which included N ≈ 57 patients. Peripheral TCRbeta sequencing aimed to test whether ivuxolimab altered TCR sequence diversity and caused clonal T-cell expansion. Of the approximately 50 dose-escalation patients, hepatocellular carcinoma was present in about 20, melanoma in some 15, renal cell carcinoma in 9 and head and neck cancer in 9.

Points on this clone: Its antigen is currently not known. No quality values exist for individual bases; no much larger clone is one base distant.

The trial excluded patients who had a history of autoimmune disease or were on systemic immunosuppression. Peripheral blood for TCR sequencing was drawn from every dose cohort at baseline, at cycle 4 day 1 and at cycle 7 day 1. The samples were drawn from a first-in-human, open-label, multicenter phase I dose-escalation trial of ivuxolimab. The trial enrolled adults with locally advanced or metastatic head and neck squamous cell, hepatocellular, melanoma or renal cell carcinoma. Before TCR sequencing, CD4+ and CD8+ T cells were separately sorted from peripheral blood. V gives up 4 bases and J gives up 0 bases, and the segment between their germline ends measures 12 bases. There are 15 amino acids in the CDR3, from cysteine to phenylalanine inclusive. The kept DNA is CDR3 alone, 45 bases in frame from the first base. CDR1 SGHTA and CDR2 FQGNSA were looked up in the germline V gene. For sequencing of the TCRbeta CDR3 region, genomic DNA was extracted from the sorted cells. TCRbeta CDR3 regions were sequenced using the immunoSEQ Assay. TCRdb holds this immuneACCESS table with in-frame rearrangements only. Some clones are missing; in checked studies, unresolved V genes explain under half, and the rest has no known cause. Here the sample has about 67,000 clones; 91% occur a single time. The ten most abundant clones make up around 2.3% of the sample.

The full study reports these points: At doses of 0.1 to 3.0 mg/kg, clonal expansion of both CD4+ and CD8+ blood T cells was observed from baseline to week 6. Low levels of normalized T-cell clonal expansion were also seen in some patients who did not respond. On average, CD8+ T cells showed more expanded clones than CD4+ T cells after ivuxolimab. In partial responders in the 0.1-3.0 mg/kg groups, normalized peripheral clonal expansion was found to be among the lowest, especially among CD8+ T cells. The antigen specificity of the clonally expanded peripheral T cells was not determined.

The receptor was derived from an adult with an advanced solid tumor such as melanoma, head and neck, liver or kidney cancer. The sample was CD4+ or CD8+ T cells sorted from blood, taken in a trial of the OX40 agonist ivuxolimab. The chain is encoded by TRBV7-2 joined to TRBJ2-5; the D segment could be TRBD1, given 6 matching bases. This receptor has the CDR3 CASSSTGYYQETQYF. In nucleotide form, the sequence is TGTGCCAGCAGCTCGACAGGTTATTACCAAGAGACCCAGTACTTC. Joined to the reference TRBV7-2 and TRBJ2-5 proteins, this CDR3 gives the full variable domain: GAGVSQSPSNKVTEKGKDVELRCDPISGHTALYWYRQSLGQGLEFLIYFQGNSAPDKSGLPSDRFSAERTGGSVSTLTIQRTQQEDSAVYLCASSSTGYYQETQYFGPGTRLLVL.